This is a list of T cell receptor beta chains from one sample in a study of cytomegalovirus exposure and HLA in healthy donors. TCRdb keeps only in-frame clones here, not all; method: immunoSEQ multiplex PCR. The profile shows some 160,000 clones, 85% to 90% of them singletons. Sequences were obtained from PBMCs. The receptors originated from a young man in good health and CMV-seronegative. Each CDR3 is given without its conserved first and last residue.

v_call cdr3_length cdr3_aa
TRBV5-6 11 ASSLAGLHEQY
TRBV28 13 ASSLAAQGTGELF
TRBV4-1 17 ASSQEVSGESTAKNIQY
TRBV28 12 ASSPGGPNYGYT
TRBV7-9 13 ASSLMKQGPYEQY
TRBV27 15 ASSFPGMREANTEAF
TRBV29-1 13 SVGSGQGANREQY
TRBV5-1 12 ASRGRGLNTEAF
TRBV19 13 ASSIPGQYNSPLH
TRBV27 11 ASSWTSVNIQY
TRBV27 16 ASSLYAGTSGGGDTQY
TRBV7-7 9 ASSNQETQY
TRBV5-1 12 ASSLGQGMMGYT
TRBV5-4 12 ASSPRGMNTEAF
TRBV11-2 16 ASSSIKPSGERYNEQF
TRBV5-1 15 ASSSDLLAGGPDTQY
TRBV28 15 ASSLIPGSGGENEQF
TRBV19 11 ASSIVVTGELF
TRBV11-2 14 ASSLALAGGSDEQY
TRBV4-3 11 ASSQDRAGEQF
TRBV29-1 11 SVEGREDYGYT
TRBV7-9 13 ASSLVIAGDNEQF
TRBV6-1 14 ASSEQNSGNNQPQH
TRBV6-5 13 ASSLVDGDTDTQY
TRBV27 11 ASSLYKRGSLH
TRBV13 11 ASSKGLNYGYT
TRBV13 11 ASRTRQGEKLF
TRBV12-5 12 ASGPSGGYTEAF
TRBV11-3 12 ASSPTGASYEQY
TRBV11-1 10 ASSPSGYGYT
TRBV5-4 15 ASRTGTSGRAGYEQY
TRBV6-5 12 ASSYDTSDNEQF
TRBV7-9 13 ASSLAGSGGDEQY
TRBV2 11 ASSEGRGAEAF
TRBV4-2 13 ASSRHGQAAAEAF
TRBV19 14 ASSPSTGETNYGYT
TRBV7-6 12 ASSPIQGMDEQF
TRBV5-1 13 ASSGGFGLRNEQF
TRBV4-1 16 ASSQDPGRGVANEKLF
TRBV9 14 ASSPFMVGKTGELF
TRBV4-1 13 ASSQDRGTSDTQY
TRBV7-9 10 ASSPRGDGYT
TRBV25-1 10 ASTEAGDTQY
TRBV5-6 11 ASSEDREETQY
TRBV30 10 AWRGGRNTIY
TRBV4-1 15 ASSQLLRDRVNQPQH